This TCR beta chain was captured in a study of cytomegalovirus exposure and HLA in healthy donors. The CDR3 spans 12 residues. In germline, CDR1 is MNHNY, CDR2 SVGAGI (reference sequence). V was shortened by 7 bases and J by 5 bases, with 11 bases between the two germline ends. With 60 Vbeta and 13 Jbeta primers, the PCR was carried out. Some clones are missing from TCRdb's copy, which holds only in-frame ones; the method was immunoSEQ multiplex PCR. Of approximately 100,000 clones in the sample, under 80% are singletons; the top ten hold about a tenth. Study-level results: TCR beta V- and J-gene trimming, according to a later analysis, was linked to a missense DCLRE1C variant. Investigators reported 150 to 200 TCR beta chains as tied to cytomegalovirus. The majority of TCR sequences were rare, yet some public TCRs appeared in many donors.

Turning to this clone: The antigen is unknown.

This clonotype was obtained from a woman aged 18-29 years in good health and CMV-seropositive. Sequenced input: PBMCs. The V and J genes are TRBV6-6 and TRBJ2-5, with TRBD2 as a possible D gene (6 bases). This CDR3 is CASNQAGETQYF. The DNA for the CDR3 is TGTGCCAGCAACCAAGCGGGCGAGACCCAGTACTTC.